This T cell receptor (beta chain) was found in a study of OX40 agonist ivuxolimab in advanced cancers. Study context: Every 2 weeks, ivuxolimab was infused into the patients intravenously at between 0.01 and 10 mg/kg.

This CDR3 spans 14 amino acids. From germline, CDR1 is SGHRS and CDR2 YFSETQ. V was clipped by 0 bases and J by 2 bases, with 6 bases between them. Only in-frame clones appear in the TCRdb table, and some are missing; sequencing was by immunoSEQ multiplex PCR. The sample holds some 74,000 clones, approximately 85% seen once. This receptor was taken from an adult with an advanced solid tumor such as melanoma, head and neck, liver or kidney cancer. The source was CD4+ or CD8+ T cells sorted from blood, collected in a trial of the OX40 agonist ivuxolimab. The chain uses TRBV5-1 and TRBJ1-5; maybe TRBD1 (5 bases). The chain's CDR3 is CASSLGDRNQPQHF. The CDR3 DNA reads TGCGCCAGCAGCTTGGGGGACCGCAATCAGCCCCAGCATTTT.